The 32 T cell receptor beta chains below all came from one sample that was sequenced in a study of cytomegalovirus exposure and HLA in healthy donors. The primer mix had 60 Vbeta and 13 Jbeta primers. Sequencing used immunoSEQ multiplex PCR; TCRdb keeps in-frame clones, though not all of them. The sample has approximately 170,000 clones, around 78% seen once. The sequenced sample was PBMCs. These receptors all stem from a man aged 40-49 years in good health and CMV-seronegative.

The V call is TRBV7-9, the J call TRBJ2-7; 7 bases agree with TRBD2. Unmatched junction bases numbered 8, after V lost 2 bases and J lost 1 base. CDR3 length: 16 amino acids. Per germline, CDR1 SEHNR and CDR2 FQNEAQ (reference sequence). Here the CDR3 DNA reads TGTGCCAGCAGCTTACCCCTGGCGGGAGTTTCCTACGAGCAGTACGTC. Translation: CASSLPLAGVSYEQYV.

This CDR3 is CASSQVVMAGEQFF. CDR3 sequence (DNA): TGTGCCAGCAGCCAAGTTGTCATGGCGGGTGAGCAGTTCTTC. The V call is TRBV14, the J call TRBJ2-1; TRBD2 might be the D (5 bases). Germline V gives CDR1 SGHDN, CDR2 FVKESK. V dropped 1 base and J dropped 9 bases, with 13 bases sitting between them. The CDR3 has 14 amino acids.

This chain links TRBV5-1 with TRBJ2-3; TRBD2 matches at 8 bases. With 2 bases clipped from V and 6 bases from J, the junction kept 8 bases outside the gene matches. The CDR3 runs 15 residues. Germline V gives CDR1 SGHRS, CDR2 YFSETQ. As DNA, the CDR3 is TGCGCCAGCAGCTTTCTCGGGAGGGCCGGGGATACGCAGTATTTT. Protein: CASSFLGRAGDTQYF.

V usage is TRBV7-7 and J usage is TRBJ2-3, with TRBD2 identical over 12 bases. Germline CDR1 and CDR2: SSHAT and FNYEAQ (reference sequence). Trimming cost V 5 bases and J 4 bases; bases outside gene matches: 4. CDR3 length: 15 amino acids. The CDR3 nucleotides read TGTGCCAGCAGCCTCGGACTAGCGGGGTCAGATACGCAGTATTTT. Translated, it gives CASSLGLAGSDTQYF.

The chain uses TRBV7-2 and TRBJ1-5; 7 bases agree with TRBD1. Per the germline V gene, CDR1 is SGHTA and CDR2 is FQGNSA. The CDR3 is 14 amino acids. The junction had 1 base not matched to a gene; V was cut back by 5 bases and J by 0 bases. In nucleotides, the CDR3 is TGTGCCAGCAGCCGACAGGGTAGCAATCAGCCCCAGCATTTT. Translating it yields CASSRQGSNQPQHF.

This chain uses TRBV2 with TRBJ2-2, with 7 bases lining up with TRBD2. V was pared by 7 bases and J by 4 bases, with 9 bases of the junction left unmatched. The CDR3 is made up of 15 amino acids. In germline, CDR1 is SNHLY, CDR2 FYNNEI. This CDR3 reads CASMRAGEGTGELFF. The CDR3 nucleotides read TGTGCCAGCATGAGGGCGGGAGAGGGCACCGGGGAGCTGTTTTTT.

V is TRBV27 and J is TRBJ1-1; 8 positions agree with TRBD1. CDR3 length equals 15 residues. V was pared by 3 bases and J by 1 base, with 4 bases of the junction left unmatched. CDR1 and CDR2 from the germline V gene are MNHEY and SMNVEV (reference sequence). DNA of the CDR3: TGTGCCAGCAGTTTGGGTGGGACAGGGAACACTGAAGCTTTCTTT. Encoded protein: CASSLGGTGNTEAFF.

The J gene is TRBJ1-1, the V gene TRBV7-9; D unresolved. The CDR3 is 14 amino acids. Per germline, CDR1 SEHNR and CDR2 FQNEAQ (reference sequence). Trimming stripped 2 bases from V and 0 bases from J, with 7 bases between. The CDR3 sequence: CASSLSRLNTEAFF. In DNA, the CDR3 is TGTGCCAGCAGCTTAAGCCGGTTGAACACTGAAGCTTTCTTT.

The chain has TRBV9 and TRBJ2-2, with 9 bases aligning to TRBD2. CDR3 size: 15 residues. Germline V gene lookup returns CDR1 SGDLS and CDR2 YYNGEE. Trimming removed 4 bases from V and 7 bases from J; junction bases left unmatched: 8. CDR3 nucleotide sequence: TGTGCCAGCAGCCTTAGCGGGAGCTTGGGCGGGGAGCTGTTTTTT. Protein sequence: CASSLSGSLGGELFF. Combining the CDR3 with reference TRBV9 and TRBJ2-2 gives the whole variable domain DSGVTQTPKHLITATGQRVTLRCSPRSGDLSVYWYQQSLDQGLQFLIQYYNGEERAKGNILERFSAQQFPDLHSELNLSSLELGDSALYFCASSLSGSLGGELFFGEGSRLTVL.

The DNA of the CDR3 is TGTGCCAGTGCGACCGGACAGGGGGGTCAGCCCCAGCATTTT. Translation: CASATGQGGQPQHF. The rearrangement uses TRBV2 and TRBJ1-5, with 10 bases aligning to TRBD1. CDR1 and CDR2 from the germline V gene are SNHLY and FYNNEI. CDR3 size: 14 residues. V lost 9 bases to trimming and J lost 6 bases; unmatched junction nucleotides: 8.

This clone showed up just a few times. The gene calls are TRBV9 and TRBJ2-7; 12 bases are a match to TRBD1. Germline V gene sequence: CDR1 SGDLS, CDR2 YYNGEE. The CDR3 has 14 amino acids. Trimming removed 3 bases from V and 6 bases from J; junction bases left unmatched: 4. CDR3 sequence: CASSDRDRGPEQYF. CDR3 sequence (DNA): TGTGCCAGCAGCGACAGGGACAGGGGGCCCGAGCAGTACTTC.

The rearrangement joins TRBV11-2 to TRBJ1-1; a possible D gene is TRBD1 (6 bases). CDR1 is SGHAT and CDR2 is FQNNGV in the germline V gene. This CDR3 contains 15 residues. Between the trimmed V and J ends, which lost 5 bases and 0 bases, there was a span of 13 bases. The CDR3 protein is CASSAIGGMNTEAFF. The CDR3 DNA is TGTGCCAGCAGCGCAATAGGGGGTATGAACACTGAAGCTTTCTTT.

The gene calls are TRBV13 and TRBJ2-2; 7 nucleotides align to TRBD1. This CDR3 comprises 14 residues. V lost 6 bases, J lost 7 bases, and 8 bases stayed unmatched. Germline V gene sequence: CDR1 PRHDT, CDR2 FYEKMQ (reference sequence). Here the CDR3 DNA reads TGTGCCAGCAGGTTACAGGGGCAGGTCGGGGAGCTGTTTTTT. This gives the protein CASRLQGQVGELFF.

The CDR3, as DNA: TGTGCCAGCAGCTTGGCGGGGACAGGGAATGAAAAACTGTTTTTT. As protein: CASSLAGTGNEKLFF. The J gene is TRBJ1-4, the V gene TRBV5-4, with 9 bases lining up with TRBD1. Trimming at V came to 0 bases and at J to 5 bases, leaving 2 bases not matched to a gene. The CDR3 is 15 residues long. Germline CDR1 and CDR2: SGHNT and YYREEE (reference sequence).

This clone was observed a handful of times. V is TRBV6-5 and J is TRBJ2-7; TRBD2 is a possible D gene (5 bases). The V end lost 0 bases, the J end lost 2 bases, and 14 bases lay between the germline ends. The CDR3 totals 16 residues. CDR1 is MNHEY, CDR2 SVGAGI, per germline. The CDR3 protein is CASSYSRSSGPYEQYF. DNA of the CDR3: TGTGCCAGCAGTTACTCGAGGTCCAGCGGTCCCTACGAGCAGTACTTC.

V gene TRBV10-3 combines with J gene TRBJ2-5; 9 bases are shared with TRBD1. CDR3 length equals 16 residues. Germline CDR1 reads ENHRY; CDR2 reads SYGVKD. V lost 3 bases and J lost 1; bases outside the gene matches: 6. The CDR3 sequence is CAISDAGQGSQETQYF. The CDR3 bases are TGTGCCATCAGTGACGCAGGACAGGGGAGCCAAGAGACCCAGTACTTC.

This clone occurred once. The chain recombines TRBV6-5 with TRBJ2-4; the match to TRBD2 covers 8 bases. CDR3 length: 15 residues. CDR1 is MNHEY, CDR2 SVGAGI, per germline. V was clipped by 1 base and J by 7 bases; unmatched bases: 6. CDR3 bases: TGTGCCAGCAGTTACTTCAGGCGGGGGGCGAACATTCAGTACTTC. This sequence encodes CASSYFRRGANIQYF.

This chain joins TRBV7-2 and TRBJ2-3, with 7 bases fitting TRBD2. The CDR3 totals 15 residues. Unmatched junction bases numbered 6, after V lost 3 bases and J lost 3 bases. CDR1 is SGHTA and CDR2 is FQGNSA in the germline V gene. The CDR3 reads CASSLSGIKTDTQYF. The CDR3 DNA follows: TGTGCCAGCAGCTTGAGCGGGATTAAAACAGATACGCAGTATTTT. Full variable domain (rest looked up from reference TRBV7-2 and TRBJ2-3): GAGVSQSPSNKVTEKGKDVELRCDPISGHTALYWYRQSLGQGLEFLIYFQGNSAPDKSGLPSDRFSAERTGGSVSTLTIQRTQQEDSAVYLCASSLSGIKTDTQYFGPGTRLTVL.

The chain couples TRBV9 to TRBJ2-3; 12 positions agree with TRBD2. The germline gives CDR1 SGDLS, CDR2 YYNGEE. V dropped 0 bases and J dropped 5; count of bases not matched to a gene: 4. CDR3 length: 16 amino acids. CDR3 DNA sequence: TGTGCCAGCAGCGTAGGACTAGCGGGAGCAGGAGATACGCAGTATTTT. The encoded protein is CASSVGLAGAGDTQYF. The full variable domain, with the rest looked up from reference TRBV9 and TRBJ2-3, is DSGVTQTPKHLITATGQRVTLRCSPRSGDLSVYWYQQSLDQGLQFLIQYYNGEERAKGNILERFSAQQFPDLHSELNLSSLELGDSALYFCASSVGLAGAGDTQYFGPGTRLTVL.

The CDR3 sequence is CAWSGQGLAKNIQYF. The CDR3 bases are TGTGCCTGGAGTGGACAGGGCCTAGCCAAAAACATTCAGTACTTC. The chain has TRBV30 and TRBJ2-4; 7 nucleotides line up with TRBD1. The germline CDR1 and CDR2 sequences are GTSNPN and SVGIG (reference sequence). V gave up 1 base and J gave up 0 bases; unmatched junction bases: 3. The CDR3 is 15 residues long.

The rearrangement uses TRBV7-2 and TRBJ2-1; D possibly corresponds to TRBD2 (6 bases). The V gene's germline CDR1 is SGHTA and CDR2 FQGNSA. This CDR3 is built from 15 residues. Trimming took 3 bases from V and 10 from J, leaving 19 bases between them. CDR3 protein: CASSFQLAQWGEQFF. In DNA form, the CDR3 reads TGTGCCAGCAGCTTTCAGCTAGCGCAATGGGGGGAGCAGTTCTTC.

A few counts support this clone. V usage is TRBV5-1 and J usage is TRBJ2-1; 13 nucleotides match TRBD2. V gave up 5 bases and J gave up 8 bases; unmatched junction bases: 16. CDR1 is SGHRS and CDR2 is YFSETQ in the germline V gene. The CDR3 has 18 amino acids. The CDR3 loop is CASSPGTSGEPAGYEQFF. The CDR3 bases are TGCGCCAGCAGTCCCGGGACTAGCGGGGAACCAGCGGGCTATGAGCAGTTCTTC.

V gene TRBV28 combines with J gene TRBJ2-3; 9 nucleotides agree with TRBD1. CDR1 and CDR2 (germline): MDHEN, SYDVKM. V dropped 8 bases and J dropped 4; count of bases not matched to a gene: 10. This CDR3 comprises 15 residues. The CDR3 region has the DNA TGTGCCAGCCTCCCGACAGGGGGAGCCGCAGATACGCAGTATTTT. Residues: CASLPTGGAADTQYF.

J is TRBJ2-1 and V is TRBV19; D uncertain. The CDR3 consists of 10 residues. Germline V gene data show CDR1 as LNHDA and CDR2 as SQIVND (reference sequence). Trimming stripped 6 bases from V and 7 bases from J, with 4 bases between. The CDR3 DNA sequence: TGTGCCAGTAGGTCAAATGAGCAGTTCTTC. Encoded protein: CASRSNEQFF.

V usage is TRBV14 and J usage is TRBJ2-2; possible D gene TRBD2, 5 bases. V gave up 4 bases and J gave up 6 bases, with 15 bases separating them. The CDR3 runs to 15 residues. CDR1 SGHDN and CDR2 FVKESK come from the germline V gene. This chain's CDR3 is CASSPLTRVAGELFF. CDR3 DNA: TGTGCCAGCAGCCCACTAACGAGGGTAGCCGGGGAGCTGTTTTTT.

Turning to this clone: In the same sample, other DNA sequences code for this CDR3. The genes are TRBV5-1 and TRBJ2-7; possible D gene TRBD2, 7 bases. The CDR3 contains 15 residues. The ends were cut back, 0 bases at V and 7 bases at J, with 17 bases in the middle. The germline gives CDR1 SGHRS, CDR2 YFSETQ. The CDR3 loop is CASSLAMTGGEEQYF. CDR3 in DNA: TGCGCCAGCAGCTTGGCCATGACGGGGGGCGAGGAGCAGTACTTC.

The chain couples TRBV4-2 to TRBJ2-2; 8 nucleotides align to TRBD2. There are 16 residues in the CDR3. J was trimmed by 4 bases and V by 2 bases; bases with no gene match: 6. The V gene's germline CDR1 is LGHNA and CDR2 YNFKEQ. The CDR3 sequence is CASSQPSGRSTGELFF. The CDR3 bases are TGTGCCAGCAGCCAACCAAGCGGGAGAAGCACCGGGGAGCTGTTTTTT.

The chain is built from TRBV5-4 and TRBJ1-2; a weak D match, TRBD1 (6 bases). The germline CDR1 and CDR2 sequences are SGHNT and YYREEE (reference sequence). The CDR3 has 14 residues. V was trimmed by 4 bases and J by 6 bases, leaving 16 bases between them. CDR3 DNA: TGTGCCAGCAGCACCAAGGACAGTATAAATGGCTACACCTTC. This codes for CASSTKDSINGYTF.

The CDR3 sequence is CASSSNPGQGWETQYF. CDR3 sequence (DNA): TGTGCCAGCAGCTCCAATCCGGGACAGGGTTGGGAGACCCAGTACTTC. The J gene is TRBJ2-5, the V gene TRBV7-3; 9 nucleotides line up with TRBD1. CDR1 is SGHTA, CDR2 FQGTGA, per germline. The CDR3 spans 16 residues. With 4 bases clipped from V and 5 bases from J, the junction kept 11 bases outside the gene matches.

The chain employs TRBV2 and TRBJ2-7, with D tentatively TRBD1 (6 bases). Trimming took off 5 bases at V and 4 bases at J, with 9 bases between the two ends. The germline CDR1 and CDR2 sequences are SNHLY and FYNNEI. The CDR3 runs to 12 residues. CDR3 DNA: TGTGCCAGCAGTCAAGGGACATACGAGCAGTACGTC. Translation gives CASSQGTYEQYV.

This clone was detected a few times. J is TRBJ2-7 and V is TRBV7-2, with 14 bases aligning to TRBD2. J lost 6 bases, V lost 5 bases, and 9 bases had no gene match. Per the germline V gene, CDR1 is SGHTA and CDR2 is FQGNSA. This CDR3 contains 16 residues. DNA for the CDR3: TGTGCCAGCAGCCCCATTGGGGGACTAGCGGGAGTCGAGCAGTACTTC. The encoded protein is CASSPIGGLAGVEQYF.

J is TRBJ1-1 and V is TRBV18, with D possibly being TRBD1 (6 bases). Germline V lookup: CDR1 KGHSH, CDR2 LQKENI. The CDR3 contains 15 residues. Trimming pared 5 bases from V and 5 bases from J, leaving 18 bases between. This CDR3 reads CASSTRGIGQTEAFF. The CDR3, as DNA: TGTGCCAGCTCAACTAGAGGTATAGGACAGACTGAAGCTTTCTTT. Complete variable domain (other parts from reference TRBV18 and TRBJ1-1): NAGVMQNPRHLVRRRGQEARLRCSPMKGHSHVYWYRQLPEEGLKFMVYLQKENIIDESGMPKERFSAEFPKEGPSILRIQQVVRGDSAAYFCASSTRGIGQTEAFFGQGTRLTVV.